Shown below are 21 T cell receptor beta chains from a single sample sequenced in a study of CD8 T cells in ankylosing spondylitis. TCRdb called the 5' RACE reads again in MiXCR, with one record for every CDR3 protein. This table holds approximately 150,000 distinct CDR3 sequences, just over 9.5% found once. The sequencing input was blood, either unsorted or a sorted T cell fraction (not recorded which). The receptor source for this set is a female donor with ankylosing spondylitis or in good health (not recorded which).

The chain links TRBV20-1 to TRBJ1-2, with TRBD1 as a possible D gene (6 bases). Germline V gives CDR1 DFQATT, CDR2 SNEGSKA (reference sequence). The CDR3 totals 13 residues. Trimming took 0 bases from V and 1 from J, leaving 6 bases between them. For the CDR3, the DNA is TGCAGTGCTAGAGAGGACAGTAACTATGGCTACACCTTC. Translation: CSAREDSNYGYTF.

This clonotype has more than one count but fewer than ten. The chain carries TRBV7-9 and TRBJ2-1; D possibly corresponds to TRBD1 (5 bases). V gave up 5 bases and J gave up 10 bases, with 15 bases separating them. Germline-derived CDR1 and CDR2 are SEHNR and FQNEAQ (reference sequence). The CDR3 consists of 13 residues. The CDR3 loop is CASSTRVFQEQFF. CDR3 nucleotide sequence: TGTGCCAGCAGCACCAGGGTATTCCAGGAGCAGTTCTTC.

The V gene is TRBV28, the J gene TRBJ2-7, with 7 nucleotides matching TRBD1. J lost 3 bases, V lost 4 bases, and 3 bases had no gene match. The CDR3 totals 13 residues. Germline V gene lookup returns CDR1 MDHEN and CDR2 SYDVKM. The CDR3 nucleotides read TGTGCCAGCAGTTACAGGGGTTACTACGAGCAGTACTTC. Encoded protein: CASSYRGYYEQYF.

The V and J genes are TRBV7-8 and TRBJ2-7; D unclear. Germline V gene data show CDR1 as SGHVS and CDR2 as FQNEAQ. V was clipped by 5 bases and J by 0 bases, with 11 bases between them. The CDR3 is made up of 14 amino acids. DNA for the CDR3: TGTGCCAGCAGCCGACTGGAGAGCTCCTACGAGCAGTACTTC. Its translation is CASSRLESSYEQYF.

This sequence joins TRBV28 and TRBJ2-3; the D gene is possibly TRBD2 (6 bases). The CDR3 consists of 14 residues. The V gene lost 4 bases and the J gene lost 1 base, with 9 bases spanning the gap. Germline V gene lookup returns CDR1 MDHEN and CDR2 SYDVKM. This CDR3 reads CASSSRRGTDTQYF. The CDR3 DNA reads TGTGCCAGCAGTTCGAGGAGGGGCACAGATACGCAGTATTTT.

V gene TRBV25-1 combines with J gene TRBJ1-1, with 7 bases that match TRBD1. This CDR3 is built from 14 residues. The germline CDR1 and CDR2 sequences are MGHDK and SYGVNS. J gave up 1 base and V 7 bases, and 6 bases lay outside the gene matches. The CDR3 bases are TGTGCCAGCACCTCGACAGGGCGGAACACTGAAGCTTTCTTT. This translates into CASTSTGRNTEAFF.

The CDR3 DNA reads TGTGCCAGCAGTGATGGAAGCCGCCAGTACTTC. Its protein product is CASSDGSRQYF. The chain combines TRBV5-6 with TRBJ2-5, with D unclear. The CDR3 consists of 11 residues. Germline CDR1 is SGHDT and CDR2 is YYEEEE. V dropped 5 bases and J dropped 10 bases, with 12 bases sitting between them.

This rearrangement joins TRBV20-1 to TRBJ2-1; D is ambiguous. The V end lost 3 bases, the J end lost 2 bases, and 11 bases lay between the germline ends. The CDR3 runs to 14 residues. Looked up from germline, CDR1 is DFQATT and CDR2 is SNEGSKA (reference sequence). CDR3 in DNA: TGCAGTGCTAGCCAAGCAGCTACCTACAATGAGCAGTTCTTC. Translating gives CSASQAATYNEQFF.

This clonotype was detected many times. The junction departs from germline at one end; a sequencing error may be responsible. V gene TRBV12-3 or TRBV12-4 combines with J gene TRBJ2-1, with unresolved D. The CDR3 totals 12 residues. This CDR3 is CASSLGGDEQFF. CDR3 sequence (DNA): TGTGCCAGCAGCTTAGGTGGGGATGAGCAGTTCTTC.

The table lists this clonotype with a few counts. The J gene is TRBJ2-7, the V gene TRBV11-2, with D unclear. V shed 5 bases and J shed 0 bases, with 17 bases lying between them. The CDR3 sequence is 16 residues long. In germline, CDR1 is SGHAT, CDR2 FQNNGV. CDR3 protein: CASSADPGRGSYEQYF. For the CDR3, the DNA is TGTGCCAGCAGCGCGGACCCGGGTCGCGGCTCCTACGAGCAGTACTTC. Using reference TRBV11-2 and TRBJ2-7 for the parts outside the CDR3, the full variable domain is EAGVAQSPRYKIIEKRQSVAFWCNPISGHATLYWYQQILGQGPKLLIQFQNNGVVDDSQLPKDRFSAERLKGVDSTLKIQPAKLEDSAVYLCASSADPGRGSYEQYFGPGTRLTVT.

V gene TRBV19 combines with J gene TRBJ2-1, with TRBD2 identical over 10 bases. This CDR3 is built from 13 residues. The germline V gene has CDR1 LNHDA and CDR2 SQIVND (reference sequence). The ends lost 5 bases at V and 8 bases at J; junction bases unmatched: 3. CDR3 coding DNA: TGTGCCAGTAGTCTAGCGGGAGTTGATGAGCAGTTCTTC. Its protein is CASSLAGVDEQFF.

In this sample, this clonotype turned up many times. This sequence joins TRBV4-3 and TRBJ2-1; D might be TRBD2 (6 bases). The germline V and J ends were trimmed by 2 bases and 4 bases, with 27 bases remaining between them. The CDR3 sequence is 20 residues long. Germline CDR1 is LGHNA and CDR2 is YSLEER. CDR3 DNA: TGCGCCAGCAGCCAACACAGGTCCCAAGGCTGGGCGGGGAGGTACAATGAGCAGTTCTTC. It specifies CASSQHRSQGWAGRYNEQFF.

This clonotype was picked up a small number of times. J is TRBJ2-1 and V is TRBV20-1; TRBD2 matches at 7 bases. CDR3 size: 20 residues. The V segment lost 0 bases and the J segment 2 bases; nucleotides outside the gene matches: 19. From germline, CDR1 is DFQATT and CDR2 SNEGSKA (reference sequence). The CDR3: CSARDGGRRESLGAYNEQFF. CDR3 nucleotides: TGCAGTGCTAGAGATGGGGGTCGGCGGGAGAGTCTCGGGGCCTACAATGAGCAGTTCTTC.

This clonotype showed up just a few times. V gene TRBV20-1 combines with J gene TRBJ1-1; 8 bases are a match to TRBD1. CDR1 and CDR2 (germline): DFQATT, SNEGSKA (reference sequence). The CDR3 loop spans 15 amino acids. Trimming at V came to 1 base and at J to 4 bases, leaving 8 bases not matched to a gene. This CDR3 reads CSARGPDRGITEAFF. The CDR3 nucleotides are TGCAGTGCTAGAGGCCCAGACAGGGGAATCACTGAAGCTTTCTTT.

This clonotype has just a few counts. V is TRBV20-1 and J is TRBJ2-7, with 8 positions matching TRBD2. This CDR3 has 15 amino acids. The J segment lost 5 bases and the V segment lost 0 bases, leaving 9 bases of the junction unmatched. Germline CDR1 and CDR2: DFQATT and SNEGSKA (reference sequence). The CDR3 here is CSARDTAGGFDEQYF. The CDR3 coding sequence is TGCAGTGCTAGAGATACTGCGGGAGGATTCGACGAGCAGTACTTC.

This clonotype was detected many times. This chain links TRBV7-6 with TRBJ2-7; TRBD1 agrees at 9 bases. Trimming at V came to 1 base and at J to 5 bases, leaving 9 bases not matched to a gene. CDR1 and CDR2 (germline): SGHVS, FNYEAQ. This CDR3 has 16 amino acids. The chain's CDR3 is CASSLVYAGQGHEQYF. In DNA, the CDR3 is TGTGCCAGCAGCTTAGTTTACGCGGGACAGGGCCACGAGCAGTACTTC.

This chain links TRBV19 with TRBJ2-7; TRBD1 matches at 10 bases. CDR3 length equals 14 residues. In germline, CDR1 is LNHDA, CDR2 SQIVND (reference sequence). The junction had 5 bases not matched to a gene; V was cut back by 4 bases and J by 5 bases. The chain's CDR3 is CASSSRDRGDEQYF. In nucleotides, the CDR3 is TGTGCCAGTAGTAGCCGGGACAGGGGAGACGAGCAGTACTTC.

This clonotype was picked up many times. V is TRBV12-3 or TRBV12-4 and J is TRBJ2-7, with TRBD1 as a possible D gene (6 bases). V shed 5 bases and J shed 5 bases, with 10 bases lying between them. The CDR3 is made up of 12 amino acids. CDR3 in amino acids: CASSPDRNEQYF. The CDR3 DNA sequence: TGTGCCAGCAGTCCCGACAGGAACGAGCAGTACTTC.

This clonotype was observed a handful of times. The chain uses TRBV9 and TRBJ2-1, with 11 bases lining up with TRBD2. The CDR3 has 15 amino acids. After removal of 3 bases from V and 5 bases from J, the junction contained 4 bases not matched to a gene. The germline gives CDR1 SGDLS, CDR2 YYNGEE. DNA for the CDR3: TGTGCCAGCAGCGATAGCGGGAGGGACAACAATGAGCAGTTCTTC. Its protein is CASSDSGRDNNEQFF.

The genes are TRBV7-9 and TRBJ2-1, with 7 nucleotides matching TRBD2. Per germline, CDR1 SEHNR and CDR2 FQNEAQ (reference sequence). The CDR3 consists of 15 residues. Trimming cost V 3 bases and J 3 bases; bases outside gene matches: 5. Written as DNA, the CDR3 is TGTGCCAGCAGCTTCAGCCCTAGCGGCTACAATGAGCAGTTCTTC. Amino acid sequence: CASSFSPSGYNEQFF.

This clonotype was detected ten times or more. The chain employs TRBV7-9 and TRBJ1-1; possible D gene TRBD1, 5 bases. CDR3 length equals 14 residues. V shed 0 bases and J shed 7 bases, with 12 bases lying between them. CDR1 and CDR2 from the germline V gene are SEHNR and FQNEAQ (reference sequence). As DNA, the CDR3 is TGTGCCAGCAGCTTAGCGGGTCCGGGGGGTGAAGCTTTCTTT. This gives the protein CASSLAGPGGEAFF.